One and the same sample provided the 5 T cell receptor beta chains below, sequenced in a study of T cells in Graves' hyperthyroidism and ophthalmopathy. TCR beta CDR3 region amplification was performed from RNA transcripts. With the HTBI primer set, the TCR CDR3 went through a first round of RT-PCR. TCRdb passed the multiplex PCR reads through MiXCR, listing each CDR3 protein once. The repertoire holds fewer than 450,000 distinct CDR3 sequences, with around 20% as singletons. The source material was blood. Receptors originate from a man between 18 and 29 years old with Graves' ophthalmopathy.

The genes are TRBV4-1 and TRBJ2-3; D is perhaps TRBD1 (6 bases). The CDR3 loop spans 17 amino acids. CDR1 and CDR2 (germline): MGHRA, YSYEKL. The ends were cut back, 6 bases at V and 0 bases at J, with 19 bases in the middle. This CDR3 reads CASRRRAGVASTDTQYF. The CDR3 DNA follows: TGCGCCAGCAGGCGCCGCGCAGGGGTCGCTAGCACAGATACGCAGTATTTT.

This clonotype was recorded at least ten times. CDR3 bases: TGCAGCGTCTCCCCTCGTGTTTCGTTGACTGAAGCTTTCTTT. It translates to CSVSPRVSLTEAFF. The chain is built from TRBV29-1 and TRBJ1-1; D remains unclear. The V end was cut by 6 bases, the J end by 5 bases, with 19 bases between. CDR1 is SQVTM, CDR2 ANQGSEA, per germline. CDR3 size: 14 residues.

In this sample, this clonotype turned up a few times. This rearrangement joins TRBV6-2 or TRBV6-3 to TRBJ2-1; D not resolved. This CDR3 has 12 residues. Germline V gene sequence: CDR1 MNHEY, CDR2 SVGEGT. Trimming removed 7 bases from V and 6 bases from J, with 10 bases in between. CDR3 region: CASTDPTNEQFF. The CDR3 coding sequence is TGTGCCAGCACCGACCCTACCAATGAGCAGTTCTTC.

This clonotype was recorded at least ten times. This chain links TRBV9 with TRBJ2-1, with TRBD2 as a possible D gene (5 bases). V was shortened by 1 base and J by 8 bases, with 16 bases between the two germline ends. Germline V lookup: CDR1 SGDLS, CDR2 YYNGEE. This CDR3 region has 15 residues. CDR3 residues: CASSVRRTEADEQFF. For the CDR3, the DNA is TGTGCCAGCAGCGTAAGACGGACGGAGGCCGATGAGCAGTTCTTC.

This clonotype occurred many times. The gene calls are TRBV7-9 and TRBJ1-1; D gene unclear. Germline CDR1 SEHNR, CDR2 FQNEAQ (reference sequence). The CDR3 has 12 amino acids. Trimming left V 3 bases short and J 7 bases short, with 9 bases between. The CDR3 bases are TGTGCCAGCAGCTTCCTTTCCGGTGAAGCTTTCTTT. It is translated as CASSFLSGEAFF.